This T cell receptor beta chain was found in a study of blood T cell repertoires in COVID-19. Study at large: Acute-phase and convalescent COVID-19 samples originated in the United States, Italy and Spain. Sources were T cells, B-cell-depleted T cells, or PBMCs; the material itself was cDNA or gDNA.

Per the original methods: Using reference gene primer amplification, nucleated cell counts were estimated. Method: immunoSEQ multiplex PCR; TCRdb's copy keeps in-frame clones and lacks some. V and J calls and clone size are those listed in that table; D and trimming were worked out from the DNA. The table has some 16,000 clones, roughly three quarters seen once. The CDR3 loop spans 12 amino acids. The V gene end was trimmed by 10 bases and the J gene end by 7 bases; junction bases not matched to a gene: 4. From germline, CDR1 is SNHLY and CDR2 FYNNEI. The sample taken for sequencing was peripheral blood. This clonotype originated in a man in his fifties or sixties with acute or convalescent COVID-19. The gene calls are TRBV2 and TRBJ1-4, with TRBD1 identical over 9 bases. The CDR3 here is CATQGAGEKLFF. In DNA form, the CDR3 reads TGTGCCACACAGGGGGCTGGTGAAAAACTGTTTTTT.